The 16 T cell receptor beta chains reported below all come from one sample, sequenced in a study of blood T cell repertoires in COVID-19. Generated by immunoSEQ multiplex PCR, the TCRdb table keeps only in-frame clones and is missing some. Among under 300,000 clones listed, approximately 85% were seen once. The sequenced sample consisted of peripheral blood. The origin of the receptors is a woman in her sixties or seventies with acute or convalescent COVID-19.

CDR3 sequence (DNA): TGTGCCTGGAGCGGCAGGAATCAGCCCCAGCATTTT. It yields the protein CAWSGRNQPQHF. V is TRBV30 and J is TRBJ1-5; D unresolved. The V gene's germline CDR1 is GTSNPN and CDR2 SVGIG (reference sequence). CDR3 size: 12 residues. V gave up 3 bases and J gave up 4 bases, with 7 bases separating them.

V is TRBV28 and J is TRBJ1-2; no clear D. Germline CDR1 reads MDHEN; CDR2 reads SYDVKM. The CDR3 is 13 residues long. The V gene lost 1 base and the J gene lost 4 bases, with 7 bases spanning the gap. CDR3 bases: TGTGCCAGCAGTTTATCCGGGTCCTATGGCTACACCTTC. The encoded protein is CASSLSGSYGYTF.

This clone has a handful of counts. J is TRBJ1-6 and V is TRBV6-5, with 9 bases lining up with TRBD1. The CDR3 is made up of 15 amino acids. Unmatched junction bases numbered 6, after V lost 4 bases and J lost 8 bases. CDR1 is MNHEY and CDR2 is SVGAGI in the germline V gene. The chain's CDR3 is CASSFRTGADSPLHF. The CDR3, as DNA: TGTGCCAGCAGTTTTAGGACAGGGGCGGATTCACCCCTCCACTTT.

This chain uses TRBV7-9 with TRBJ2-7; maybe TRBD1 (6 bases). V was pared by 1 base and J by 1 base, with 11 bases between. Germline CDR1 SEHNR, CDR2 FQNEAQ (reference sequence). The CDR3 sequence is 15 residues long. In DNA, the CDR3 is TGTGCCAGCAGCTTAGGTCCAGGGGCATCCTACGAGCAGTACTTC. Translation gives CASSLGPGASYEQYF. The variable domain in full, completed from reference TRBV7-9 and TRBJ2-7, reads DTGVSQNPRHKITKRGQNVTFRCDPISEHNRLYWYRQTLGQGPEFLTYFQNEAQLEKSRLLSDRFSAERPKGSFSTLEIQRTEQGDSAMYLCASSLGPGASYEQYFGPGTRLTVT.

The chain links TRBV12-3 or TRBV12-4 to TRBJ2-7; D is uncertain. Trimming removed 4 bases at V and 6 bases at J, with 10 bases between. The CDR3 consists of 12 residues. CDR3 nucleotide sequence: TGTGCCAGCAGTTCAGCCCCAGGCGAGCAGTACTTC. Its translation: CASSSAPGEQYF.

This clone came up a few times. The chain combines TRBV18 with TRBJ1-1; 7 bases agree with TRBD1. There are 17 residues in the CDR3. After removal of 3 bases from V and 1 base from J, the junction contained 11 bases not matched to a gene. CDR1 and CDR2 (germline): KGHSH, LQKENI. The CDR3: CASSPSTGSLKNTEAFF. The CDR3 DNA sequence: TGTGCCAGCTCACCCTCGACAGGGTCTCTTAAGAACACTGAAGCTTTCTTT.

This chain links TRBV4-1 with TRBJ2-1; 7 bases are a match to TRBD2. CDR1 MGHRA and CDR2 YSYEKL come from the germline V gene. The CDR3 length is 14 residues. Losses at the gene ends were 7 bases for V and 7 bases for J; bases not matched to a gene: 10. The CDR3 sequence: CASTDLGGRNEQFF. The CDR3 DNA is TGCGCCAGCACAGATTTGGGGGGGAGGAATGAGCAGTTCTTC.

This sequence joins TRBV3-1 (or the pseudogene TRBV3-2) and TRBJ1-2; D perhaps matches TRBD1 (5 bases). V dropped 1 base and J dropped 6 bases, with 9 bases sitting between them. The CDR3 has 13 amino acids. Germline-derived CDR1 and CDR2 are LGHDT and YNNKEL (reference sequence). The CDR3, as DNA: TGTGCCAGCAGCCAAGTGGGGCAGGATGGCTACACCTTC. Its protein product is CASSQVGQDGYTF.

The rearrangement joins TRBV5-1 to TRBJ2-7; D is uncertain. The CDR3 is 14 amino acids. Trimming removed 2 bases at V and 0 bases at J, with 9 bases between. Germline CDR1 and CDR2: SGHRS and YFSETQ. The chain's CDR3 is CASSFPPVSYEQYF. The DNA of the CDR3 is TGCGCCAGCAGCTTCCCTCCGGTCTCCTACGAGCAGTACTTC. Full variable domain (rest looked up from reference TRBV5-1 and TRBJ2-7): KAGVTQTPRYLIKTRGQQVTLSCSPISGHRSVSWYQQTPGQGLQFLFEYFSETQRNKGNFPGRFSGRQFSNSRSEMNVSTLELGDSALYLCASSFPPVSYEQYFGPGTRLTVT.

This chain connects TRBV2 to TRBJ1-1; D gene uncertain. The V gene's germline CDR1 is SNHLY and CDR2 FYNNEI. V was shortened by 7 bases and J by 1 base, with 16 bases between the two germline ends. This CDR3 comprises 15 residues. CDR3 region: CASTLDDLSNTEAFF. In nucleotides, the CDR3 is TGTGCCAGCACCCTGGATGACTTATCGAACACTGAAGCTTTCTTT.

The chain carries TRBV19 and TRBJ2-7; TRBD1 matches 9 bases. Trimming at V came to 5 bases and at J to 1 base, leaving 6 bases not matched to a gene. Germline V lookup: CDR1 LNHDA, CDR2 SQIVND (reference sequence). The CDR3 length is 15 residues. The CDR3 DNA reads TGTGCCAGTAGTCAACCGGGACAGGGTTCCTACGAGCAGTACTTC. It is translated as CASSQPGQGSYEQYF.

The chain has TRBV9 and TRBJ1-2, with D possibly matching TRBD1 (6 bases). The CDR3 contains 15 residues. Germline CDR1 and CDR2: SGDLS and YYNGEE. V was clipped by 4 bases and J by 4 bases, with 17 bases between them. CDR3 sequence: CASSPGGGRAYGYTF. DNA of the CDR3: TGTGCCAGCAGCCCCGGGGGGGGGCGGGCCTATGGCTACACCTTC.

The CDR3 DNA reads TGTGCCAGCAGCTTAGGCTCTACCGGAAACACCATATATTTT. Amino acids: CASSLGSTGNTIYF. This sequence joins TRBV7-9 and TRBJ1-3; no definite D call. In germline, CDR1 is SEHNR, CDR2 FQNEAQ (reference sequence). V was pared by 1 base and J by 4 bases, with 8 bases between. The CDR3 has 14 amino acids.

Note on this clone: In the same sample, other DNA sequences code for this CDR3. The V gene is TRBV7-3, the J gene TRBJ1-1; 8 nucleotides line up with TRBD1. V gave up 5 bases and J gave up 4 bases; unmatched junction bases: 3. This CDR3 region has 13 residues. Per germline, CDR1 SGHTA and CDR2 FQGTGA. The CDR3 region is CASSLQGGTEAFF. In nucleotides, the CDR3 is TGTGCCAGCAGCCTACAGGGGGGCACTGAAGCTTTCTTT.

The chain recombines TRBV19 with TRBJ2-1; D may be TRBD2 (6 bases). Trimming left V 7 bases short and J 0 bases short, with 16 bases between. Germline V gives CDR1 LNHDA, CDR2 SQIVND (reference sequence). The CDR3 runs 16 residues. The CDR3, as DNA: TGTGCCAGTACGGAGGGCCGATCAGACTCCTACAATGAGCAGTTCTTC. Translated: CASTEGRSDSYNEQFF. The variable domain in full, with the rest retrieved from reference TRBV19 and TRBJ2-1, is DGGITQSPKYLFRKEGQNVTLSCEQNLNHDAMYWYRQDPGQGLRLIYYSQIVNDFQKGDIAEGYSVSREKKESFPLTVTSAQKNPTAFYLCASTEGRSDSYNEQFFGPGTRLTVL.

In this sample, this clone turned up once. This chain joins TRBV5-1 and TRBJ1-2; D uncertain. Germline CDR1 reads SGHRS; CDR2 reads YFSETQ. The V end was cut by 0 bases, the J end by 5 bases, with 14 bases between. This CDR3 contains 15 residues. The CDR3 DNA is TGCGCCAGCAGCTTGGCGAACCCGGAACTATATGGCTACACCTTC. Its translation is CASSLANPELYGYTF.